A selection of T cell receptor beta chains follows, all from one sample in a study of T cells in Graves' hyperthyroidism and ophthalmopathy. TCRdb ran MiXCR on the multiplex PCR reads and lists one entry per CDR3 protein. The data contain more than 300,000 distinct CDR3 sequences, roughly 17% of them singletons. The sequencing input was blood. These receptors were obtained from a woman aged 25 to 45 with Graves' hyperthyroidism that later progressed to Graves' ophthalmopathy. Both conserved end residues are part of each CDR3. Fields, in order: CDR3 DNA, CDR3 protein, J gene, V gene, clone size, D gene. D genes are given only for firm matches. Size values are once, few and many counts, or a class for expanded clones, and some rows have none.

TGTGCCAGCACTCGGGGCGGAGGCTACGAGCAGTACTTC	CASTRGGGYEQYF	TRBJ2-7	TRBV12-3/TRBV12-4	many	-
TGTGCCAGCAGTTTCAGACTAGCGGGATCGCACGAGCAGTACTTC	CASSFRLAGSHEQYF	TRBJ2-7	TRBV28	many	TRBD2
TGCGCCAGCAGCTGGCCGCAGGTTAGCGATCGTACGAACACCGGGGAGCTGTTTTTT	CASSWPQVSDRTNTGELFF	TRBJ2-2	TRBV5-1	-	-
TGTGCCAGCAGTTTGGGGGGACAGGGAAACTATGGCTACACCTTC	CASSLGGQGNYGYTF	TRBJ1-2	TRBV28	many	TRBD1
TGTGCCAGCAGTACTCCGAGGGTTCTAGCGGACACCGGGGAGCTGTTTTTT	CASSTPRVLADTGELFF	TRBJ2-2	TRBV7-2	-	TRBD2
TGTGCCAGCAGCTTGGAGGAGGGGACACAGCCCCAGCATTTT	CASSLEEGTQPQHF	TRBJ1-5	TRBV5-5	few	-
TGTGCCAGCAGCTTAGGTCAGGGACGGAGCTCCTACAATGAGCAGTTCTTC	CASSLGQGRSSYNEQFF	TRBJ2-1	TRBV11-3	many	-
TGTGCCAGCAGTGGCGAGGCCCCACGGTACCAGTTCTTC	CASSGEAPRYQFF	TRBJ2-1	TRBV12-3/TRBV12-4	many	-
TGCGCCAGCAGCTTGGTAGCGCAGGGTTCCTATAATTCACCCCTCCACTTT	CASSLVAQGSYNSPLHF	TRBJ1-6	TRBV5-1	-	-
TGTGCCAGCAGTTTAGGGTCCAGCGGGCATCAGCCCCAGCATTTT	CASSLGSSGHQPQHF	TRBJ1-5	TRBV12-3/TRBV12-4	many	-
TGTGCCAGCAGCTTAGATTGGCAATTGAGCGGAGAAAAACTGTTTTTT	CASSLDWQLSGEKLFF	TRBJ1-4	TRBV7-9	few	-
TGCAGTGCTTATGAGTCACCTGAAAAACTGTTTTTT	CSAYESPEKLFF	TRBJ1-4	TRBV20-1	-	-
TGTGCCAGCAGCCAATTTGTGAGGGGGGAGCTGTTTTTT	CASSQFVRGELFF	TRBJ2-2	TRBV3-1	many	-
TGTGCCAGCAGTTCCCAACTAAGGCACGAGCAGTACTTC	CASSSQLRHEQYF	TRBJ2-7	TRBV27	many	-
TGTGCCAGCAGCCCGAAGGGGAGCGAACTGAACACTGAAGCTTTCTTT	CASSPKGSELNTEAFF	TRBJ1-1	TRBV9	many	-
TGTGCCAGTAGTAAACTAGCGGGGATGTACAATGAGCAGTTCTTC	CASSKLAGMYNEQFF	TRBJ2-1	TRBV19	few	TRBD2
TGTGCCAGCAGCCAAGACCGAATGCGGGACAGGGGACGCGAGCAGTACTTC	CASSQDRMRDRGREQYF	TRBJ2-7	TRBV3-1	many	TRBD1
TGCAGCGTGGCCTCCGGGACAGGGATTACAGATACGCAGTATTTT	CSVASGTGITDTQYF	TRBJ2-3	TRBV29-1	many	TRBD1
TGTGCCATCAGTGAGGTCGAGGGGCATAACACTGAAGCTTTCTTT	CAISEVEGHNTEAFF	TRBJ1-1	TRBV10-3	many	-
TGTGCCAGCAGCTCCGGACAGGGGGCGAACACCGGGGAGCTGTTTTTT	CASSSGQGANTGELFF	TRBJ2-2	TRBV11-1	many	TRBD1
TGTGCCAGCAGCGGGCAGGGTCCCTACGAGCAGTACTTC	CASSGQGPYEQYF	TRBJ2-7	TRBV7-2	many	-
TGTGCCAGCAATCCGGACGTCACAGCCAAAAACATTCAGTACTTC	CASNPDVTAKNIQYF	TRBJ2-4	TRBV6-1	many	-
TGTGCCAGCAGTAGGATAGCGGGGGGAGGAGCCAAAAACATTCAGTACTTC	CASSRIAGGGAKNIQYF	TRBJ2-4	TRBV6-2/TRBV6-3	few	TRBD2
TGTGCCAGCAGACCGACGGACAATGAGCAGTTCTTC	CASRPTDNEQFF	TRBJ2-1	TRBV12-3/TRBV12-4	many	-
TGTGCCAGCAGTTTGACTGAGGACCTCAATCAGCCCCAGCATTTT	CASSLTEDLNQPQHF	TRBJ1-5	TRBV12-3/TRBV12-4	many	-
TGTGCCACCAGTGATCCCGCTAGGAGGGGCCAAGAGACCCAGTACTTC	CATSDPARRGQETQYF	TRBJ2-5	TRBV24-1	-	-
TGTGCCACCAGAGGGACAAGGCCCCGAGAGTCGGGCTACACCTTC	CATRGTRPRESGYTF	TRBJ1-2	TRBV24-1	-	-
TGTGCCAGCAGCTTCGAGACCCACCAAGAGACCCAGTACTTC	CASSFETHQETQYF	TRBJ2-5	TRBV7-9	many	-
TGTGCCAGCAGTGGCGGGGACCCAAGCCAGCCCCAGCATTTT	CASSGGDPSQPQHF	TRBJ1-5	TRBV6-2/TRBV6-3	-	-
TGCGCCAGCAGCTTGGGTGCCGGAGCCCACTCCTACGAGCAGTACTTC	CASSLGAGAHSYEQYF	TRBJ2-7	TRBV5-1	many	-
TGTGCCAGCAGCTTGTCATCACAGCGGTTAAGCACAGATACGCAGTATTTT	CASSLSSQRLSTDTQYF	TRBJ2-3	TRBV5-8	few	-
TGTGCCAGCCTCCAGTTACAGGGTAATGAGCAGTTCTTC	CASLQLQGNEQFF	TRBJ2-1	TRBV7-9	few	-
TGTGCCAGCAGTCCCGGGACAGGGGTTTCTGAAAAACTGTTTTTT	CASSPGTGVSEKLFF	TRBJ1-4	TRBV27	many	TRBD1
TGTGCCAGCAGTTATAGTACAGGGGCCTACGAGCAGTACTTC	CASSYSTGAYEQYF	TRBJ2-7	TRBV6-1	many	TRBD1
TGCAGCGTTGGGAGGGGCGAGCAGTTCTTC	CSVGRGEQFF	TRBJ2-1	TRBV29-1	many	-
TGTGCCAGCTCACCACGGACAGGGGGGACCCCCAATGAGCAGTTCTTC	CASSPRTGGTPNEQFF	TRBJ2-1	TRBV18	many	TRBD1
TGCAGCTCCCAACTGGGCAATGAGCAGTTCTTC	CSSQLGNEQFF	TRBJ2-1	TRBV29-1	-	-
TGTGCCAGCAAGAGGGGGGACGGGCGGACCTACGAGCAGTACTTC	CASKRGDGRTYEQYF	TRBJ2-7	TRBV6-1	few	-
TGTGCCAGCAGCACATACAGGGGAACTAATGAAAAACTGTTTTTT	CASSTYRGTNEKLFF	TRBJ1-4	TRBV11-2	many	TRBD1
TGTGCCAGCAGCCAAGAGGGGCTCTCCTACGAGCAGTACTTC	CASSQEGLSYEQYF	TRBJ2-7	TRBV3-1	many	-
TGTGCCAGCAGACGATCGACAGGGAATAGCTTATCACCCCTCCACTTT	CASRRSTGNSLSPLHF	TRBJ1-6	TRBV2	once	TRBD1
TGCAGTGCTAGGCCCATAGCAGAAACACGAAGCAATGAGCAGTTCTTC	CSARPIAETRSNEQFF	TRBJ2-1	TRBV20-1	-	-
TGTGCCAGCAGCTCGACACTAGACCGTGAGACCCAGTACTTC	CASSSTLDRETQYF	TRBJ2-5	TRBV3-1	many	-
TGTGCCAGCAGTTTAGGGTCTAGCGGGAGGTCCGGCGAGCAGTACTTC	CASSLGSSGRSGEQYF	TRBJ2-7	TRBV27	-	TRBD2
TGTGCCACCAGTGATGGACAGTATGGCTACACCTTC	CATSDGQYGYTF	TRBJ1-2	TRBV24-1	many	-
TGTGCCAGCGGGGAAGAGACAGGGAAGTGGACCCAGTACTTC	CASGEETGKWTQYF	TRBJ2-5	TRBV2	many	TRBD1
TGTGCCGCGACAGGTGTCGGTGAAAAACTGTTTTTT	CAATGVGEKLFF	TRBJ1-4	TRBV19	many	-
TGTGCCAGCAGTCAACGACGGGGAGGACAGGGATCCGGGGAGCTGTTTTTT	CASSQRRGGQGSGELFF	TRBJ2-2	TRBV25-1	few	TRBD1
TGTGCCAGCAGTCCCGGACAGCCAGGGGGCTACACCTTC	CASSPGQPGGYTF	TRBJ1-2	TRBV12-3/TRBV12-4	-	-
TGTGCCAGCTCGAAAGTGCGGGACAGTCCCCAGCCCCAGCATTTT	CASSKVRDSPQPQHF	TRBJ1-5	TRBV27	-	TRBD1
TGTGCCAGCAGCTTACTCCAGGTGAGGGGGGACCTAGACCACGAGCAGTACTTC	CASSLLQVRGDLDHEQYF	TRBJ2-7	TRBV13	-	-
TGTGCCTCCCTAGGAACTTCGCTAAACACCGGGGAGCTGTTTTTT	CASLGTSLNTGELFF	TRBJ2-2	TRBV10-3	-	-
TGTGCCAGCAGTGAAGGAGACAGACCTTGGGAGACCCAGTACTTC	CASSEGDRPWETQYF	TRBJ2-5	TRBV6-1	-	-
TGTGCCAGCCAGGGACAGGGGGCTGTTGAAGCTTTCTTT	CASQGQGAVEAFF	TRBJ1-1	TRBV6-1	once	TRBD1
TGTGCCAGCAGTTTCACCGGGACAGGGTATGAAAAACTGTTTTTT	CASSFTGTGYEKLFF	TRBJ1-4	TRBV11-2	-	TRBD1